This T cell receptor beta chain is drawn from a study of cytomegalovirus exposure and HLA in healthy donors. Study at large: Genetic ancestry analysis placed 75% to 85% of the 300 to 500 donors that were genotyped in the Caucasian-associated cluster.

Worth noting for this clone: Its cognate antigen is unknown.

Use of 60 Vbeta and 13 Jbeta primers characterized the PCR. The method was immunoSEQ multiplex PCR; TCRdb's version includes in-frame clones alone and lacks a portion of them. This sample's table has about 31,000 clones. The study, taken as a whole, reports: Looking again later, the authors saw that most CMV-associated TCR beta chains seemed HLA-restricted.

The specimen was PBMCs. This sequence was found in a female donor in good health and CMV-seronegative.

This chain's CDR3 is CASSELTGLGETQYF. For the CDR3, the DNA is TGTGCCAGCAGCGAACTGACAGGGCTGGGAGAGACCCAGTACTTC. The chain uses TRBV9 and TRBJ2-5, with 7 bases aligning to TRBD1. After removal of 3 bases from V and 4 bases from J, the junction contained 9 bases not matched to a gene. Germline V gene lookup returns CDR1 SGDLS and CDR2 YYNGEE. CDR3 length: 15 residues.